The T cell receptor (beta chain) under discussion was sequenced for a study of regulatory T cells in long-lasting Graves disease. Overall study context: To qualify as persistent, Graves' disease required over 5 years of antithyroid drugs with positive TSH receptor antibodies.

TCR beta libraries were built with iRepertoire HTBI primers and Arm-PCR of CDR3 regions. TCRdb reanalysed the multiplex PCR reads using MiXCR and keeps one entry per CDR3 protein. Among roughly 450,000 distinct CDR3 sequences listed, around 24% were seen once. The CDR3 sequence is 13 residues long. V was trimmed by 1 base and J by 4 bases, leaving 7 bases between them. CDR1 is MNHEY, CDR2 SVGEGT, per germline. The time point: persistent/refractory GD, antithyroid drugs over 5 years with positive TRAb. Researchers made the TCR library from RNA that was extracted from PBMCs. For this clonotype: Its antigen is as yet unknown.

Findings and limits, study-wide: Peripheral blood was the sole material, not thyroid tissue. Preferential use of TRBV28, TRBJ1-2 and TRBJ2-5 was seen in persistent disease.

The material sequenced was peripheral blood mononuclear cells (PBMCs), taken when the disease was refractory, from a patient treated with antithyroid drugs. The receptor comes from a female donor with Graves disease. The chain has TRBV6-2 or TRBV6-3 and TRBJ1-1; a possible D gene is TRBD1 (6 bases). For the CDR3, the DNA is TGTGCCAGCAGTTACTGGGGGCGCACTGAAGCTTTCTTT. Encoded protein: CASSYWGRTEAFF.